The rows below give T cell receptor beta chains drawn from one sample of a study of identical twins. TCRdb re-derived calls from the 5' RACE reads in MiXCR, one entry per CDR3 protein. The sample includes about 100,000 distinct CDR3 sequences, about 5.6% seen only once; the top ten take roughly 12%. Sequenced sample: memory T cells sorted from blood. These receptors all come from a woman in her 50s in good health. The CDR3 runs from the conserved cysteine through the conserved F or W. A D gene is named only where the DNA matches it firmly. Not every row has a clone size; where given, it reads once, few, many or a size class.

J gene,V gene,D gene,clone size,CDR3 protein,CDR3 DNA
TRBJ1-2,TRBV28,NA,many,CASSPGGPNYGYTF,TGTGCCAGCAGTCCGGGTGGCCCCAACTATGGCTACACCTTC
TRBJ1-3,TRBV5-1,NA,many,CASSAWGSTAAATGNTIYF,TGCGCCAGCAGCGCATGGGGGTCGACCGCTGCAGCGACTGGAAACACCATATATTTT
TRBJ2-1,TRBV20-1,NA,few,CSARILGQLYNEQFF,TGCAGTGCTAGGATTTTAGGACAGCTCTACAATGAGCAGTTCTTC
TRBJ2-3,TRBV20-1,TRBD2,many,CSASGGLARSTDTQYF,TGCAGTGCTAGTGGGGGACTAGCGAGAAGCACAGATACGCAGTATTTT
TRBJ2-4,TRBV12-3/TRBV12-4,NA,few,CASSLGAIQYF,TGTGCCAGCAGTCTTGGGGCCATTCAGTACTTC
TRBJ2-2,TRBV5-4,TRBD2,NA,CASSPTSGRGTGELFF,TGTGCCAGCAGCCCGACTAGCGGGAGAGGCACCGGGGAGCTGTTTTTT
TRBJ2-3,TRBV10-3,NA,many,CAISAKPGLNTDTQYF,TGTGCCATCAGCGCTAAACCGGGACTCAACACAGATACGCAGTATTTT
TRBJ1-6,TRBV7-2,TRBD1,many,CASSLDRSYNSPLHF,TGTGCCAGCAGCTTGGACAGGAGCTATAATTCACCCCTCCACTTT
TRBJ1-1,TRBV11-2,NA,many,CASSSSGNTEAFF,TGTGCCAGCAGCTCCTCGGGGAACACTGAAGCTTTCTTT
TRBJ1-5,TRBV21-1,NA,many,CASPGTGFQPQHF,TGTGCCAGCCCCGGGACAGGGTTTCAGCCCCAGCATTTT
TRBJ2-1,TRBV5-1,NA,many,CASSLQVDYNEQFF,TGCGCCAGCAGCTTACAGGTAGACTACAATGAGCAGTTCTTC
TRBJ2-2,TRBV20-1,TRBD2,many,CSAREMAGDAGELFF,TGCAGTGCTAGAGAAATGGCGGGAGATGCCGGGGAGCTGTTTTTT
TRBJ1-2,TRBV10-1,NA,many,CARGSGHPNYGYTF,TGCGCCAGAGGCTCTGGACATCCAAACTATGGCTACACCTTC
TRBJ2-3,TRBV4-1,TRBD2,many,CASSQDPFTSGEATDTQYF,TGCGCCAGCAGCCAAGATCCGTTTACTAGCGGGGAAGCCACAGATACGCAGTATTTT
TRBJ2-2,TRBV5-1,TRBD1,many,CASSLGPRGLRNTGELFF,TGCGCCAGCAGCTTGGGTCCCAGGGGGCTAAGGAACACCGGGGAGCTGTTTTTT
TRBJ1-2,TRBV10-1,TRBD1,many,CASSRTGLAGYTF,TGCGCCAGCAGTCGGACAGGACTGGCGGGCTACACCTTC
TRBJ2-3,TRBV4-2,NA,many,CASSQDRGTDTQYF,TGTGCCAGCAGCCAAGACCGGGGTACAGATACGCAGTATTTT
TRBJ1-4,TRBV5-1,NA,many,CASSSTSTNEKLFF,TGCGCCAGCAGTTCGACAAGCACTAATGAAAAACTGTTTTTT
TRBJ2-1,TRBV14,TRBD2,NA,CASSQYDLAGAKYNEQFF,TGTGCCAGCAGCCAATATGACTTAGCGGGAGCAAAGTACAATGAGCAGTTCTTC
TRBJ1-2,TRBV12-5,NA,many,CASGLDGGRFYGYTF,TGTGCTAGTGGTTTGGATGGCGGCCGTTTCTATGGCTACACCTTC